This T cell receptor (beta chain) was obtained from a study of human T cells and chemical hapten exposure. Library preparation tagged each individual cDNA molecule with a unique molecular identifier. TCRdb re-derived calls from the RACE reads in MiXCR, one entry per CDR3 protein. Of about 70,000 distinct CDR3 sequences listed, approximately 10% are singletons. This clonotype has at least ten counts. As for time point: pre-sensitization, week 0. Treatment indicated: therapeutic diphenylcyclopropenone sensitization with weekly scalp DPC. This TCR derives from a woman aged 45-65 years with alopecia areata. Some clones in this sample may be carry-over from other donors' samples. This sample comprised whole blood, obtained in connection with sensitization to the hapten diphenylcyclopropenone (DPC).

Here the CDR3 DNA reads TGTGCCAGCAGCCGGACAGGGGGATATAGCAATCAGCCCCAGCATTTT. Its translation is CASSRTGGYSNQPQHF. The V and J genes are TRBV27 and TRBJ1-5, with 10 bases identical to TRBD1. There are 16 residues in the CDR3. Germline values: CDR1 MNHEY, CDR2 SMNVEV (reference sequence). The V gene end was trimmed by 6 bases and the J gene end by 0 bases; junction bases not matched to a gene: 5.